This T cell receptor (beta chain) was captured by sequencing in a study of T cells in Graves' hyperthyroidism and ophthalmopathy. Amplification targeted TCR beta CDR3 regions from RNA transcripts. HTBI primers were the set used in a first-round RT-PCR of the TCR CDR3. TCRdb processed the multiplex PCR reads anew with MiXCR; each CDR3 protein has one entry. The sample lists roughly 630,000 distinct CDR3 sequences; around a sixth were seen once. V was cut by 1 base and J by 0 bases, with 13 bases left in between. The CDR3 runs to 17 residues. Germline CDR1 is PRHDT and CDR2 is FYEKMQ (reference sequence).

J is TRBJ1-3 and V is TRBV13; the D gene is possibly TRBD1 (5 bases). The specimen sequenced was blood. This TCR was recovered from a woman aged 25 to 45 with Graves' hyperthyroidism. The CDR3 protein is CASSLEAGMSSGNTIYF. The CDR3, as DNA: TGTGCCAGCAGCTTAGAGGCAGGGATGAGCTCTGGAAACACCATATATTTT.